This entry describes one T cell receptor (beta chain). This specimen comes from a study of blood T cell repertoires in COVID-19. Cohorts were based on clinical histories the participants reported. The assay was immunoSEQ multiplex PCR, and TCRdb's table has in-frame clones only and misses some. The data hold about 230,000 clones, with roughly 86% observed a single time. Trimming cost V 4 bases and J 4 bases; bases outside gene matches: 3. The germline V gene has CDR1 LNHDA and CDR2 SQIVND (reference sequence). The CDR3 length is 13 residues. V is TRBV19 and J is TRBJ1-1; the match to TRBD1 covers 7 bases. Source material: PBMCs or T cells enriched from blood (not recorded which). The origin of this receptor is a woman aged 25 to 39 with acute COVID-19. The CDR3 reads CASSRQGGTEAFF. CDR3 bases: TGTGCCAGTAGTAGACAGGGTGGCACTGAAGCTTTCTTT.